These 10 T cell receptor beta chains came from one sample sequenced in a study of regulatory T cells in long-lasting Graves disease. Construction of the TCR beta libraries employed iRepertoire HTBI primers in conjunction with Arm-PCR of CDR3 regions. TCRdb re-analysed the multiplex PCR reads in MiXCR, keeping a single row per CDR3 protein. The profile covers 650,000 to 700,000 distinct CDR3 sequences, with about 32% appearing a single time and 40% to 55% taken by the ten largest. Documented time point: persistent/refractory GD, antithyroid drugs over 5 years with positive TRAb. RNA extracted from PBMCs served as the sequencing template. The sample here was peripheral blood mononuclear cells (PBMCs), taken when the disease was refractory, from a patient treated with antithyroid drugs. The receptors here all came from a female donor with Graves disease.

CDR3 amino acids: CASSMIGPDSPGVHEQYF. The DNA for the CDR3 is TGTGCCAGTAGTATGATCGGGCCGGACAGCCCTGGGGTCCACGAGCAGTACTTC. The gene calls are TRBV19 and TRBJ2-7; D possibly corresponds to TRBD1 (6 bases). Looked up from germline, CDR1 is LNHDA and CDR2 is SQIVND (reference sequence). V lost 3 bases to trimming and J lost 5 bases, with 26 bases between them. CDR3 length equals 18 residues. The entire variable domain, with the rest obtained from reference TRBV19 and TRBJ2-7, is as follows: DGGITQSPKYLFRKEGQNVTLSCEQNLNHDAMYWYRQDPGQGLRLIYYSQIVNDFQKGDIAEGYSVSREKKESFPLTVTSAQKNPTAFYLCASSMIGPDSPGVHEQYFGPGTRLTVT.

This clonotype turned up a few times. The V gene is TRBV27, the J gene TRBJ1-2, with 7 bases that match TRBD1. The CDR3 is 15 residues long. After removal of 4 bases from V and 2 bases from J, the junction contained 7 bases not matched to a gene. Germline CDR1 and CDR2: MNHEY and SMNVEV (reference sequence). The CDR3 DNA is TGTGCCAGCAGTTCATACAGGGGAGGAAACTATGGCTACACCTTC. It is translated as CASSSYRGGNYGYTF.

This clonotype was found many times. V usage is TRBV20-1 and J usage is TRBJ1-1; maybe TRBD1 (5 bases). Germline V gene lookup returns CDR1 DFQATT and CDR2 SNEGSKA (reference sequence). The CDR3 spans 16 residues. V was clipped by 0 bases and J by 0 bases, with 14 bases between them. The CDR3 sequence: CSARDREGFMNTEAFF. CDR3 bases: TGCAGTGCTAGAGATCGGGAGGGGTTCATGAACACTGAAGCTTTCTTT.

The genes are TRBV15 and TRBJ1-3; unclear D gene. Germline loops: CDR1 LNHNV, CDR2 YYDKDF (reference sequence). V shed 3 bases and J shed 6 bases, with 9 bases lying between them. The CDR3 extends over 13 amino acids. In DNA form, the CDR3 reads TGTGCCACCAGCAGTAGTCAAGAAAACACCATATATTTT. Protein sequence: CATSSSQENTIYF.

V usage is TRBV11-2 and J usage is TRBJ1-6; D is unclear. CDR3 length equals 18 residues. Germline loops: CDR1 SGHAT, CDR2 FQNNGV. V was cut by 2 bases and J by 7 bases, with 21 bases left in between. CDR3 region: CASSLTMRQTTPNSPLHF. Here the CDR3 DNA reads TGTGCCAGCAGCTTAACAATGCGGCAGACAACCCCCAATTCACCCCTCCACTTT.

There are many counts of this clonotype. The J gene is TRBJ1-1, the V gene TRBV3-1, with no clear D. Germline values: CDR1 LGHDT, CDR2 YNNKEL (reference sequence). Trimming stripped 0 bases from V and 0 bases from J, with 5 bases between. The CDR3 has 14 residues. The CDR3 DNA follows: TGTGCCAGCAGCCAAGAACAATTGAACACTGAAGCTTTCTTT. It translates to CASSQEQLNTEAFF.

This chain connects TRBV20-1 to TRBJ2-1, with D unclear. From germline, CDR1 is DFQATT and CDR2 SNEGSKA (reference sequence). This CDR3 has 15 residues. Trimming stripped 0 bases from V and 1 base from J, with 10 bases between. As DNA, the CDR3 is TGCAGTGCTAGAGATCAGCGACGGTCCTACAATGAGCAGTTCTTC. It codes for CSARDQRRSYNEQFF.

J is TRBJ2-5 and V is TRBV11-2, with D maybe TRBD2 (5 bases). CDR3 length: 17 amino acids. Between the trimmed V and J ends, which lost 4 bases and 5 bases, there was a span of 23 bases. Germline CDR1 reads SGHAT; CDR2 reads FQNNGV. The CDR3, as DNA: TGTGCCAGCAGCTCGATAAGAGGGAGTCTAGAGAAGGAGACCCAGTACTTC. Translated: CASSSIRGSLEKETQYF.

This clonotype turned up a few times. The chain links TRBV5-1 to TRBJ1-1; weak D call: TRBD1 (5 bases). The CDR3 loop spans 14 amino acids. V lost 4 bases and J lost 6, with 16 bases in between. Per germline, CDR1 SGHRS and CDR2 YFSETQ. CDR3 sequence: CASSDPDSGPEAFF. In DNA, the CDR3 is TGCGCCAGCAGCGATCCCGACAGTGGCCCTGAAGCTTTCTTT.

This chain uses TRBV6-1 with TRBJ2-7, with D unresolved. Germline V gene lookup returns CDR1 MNHNS and CDR2 SASEGT. V lost 2 bases and J 5 bases, leaving 16 bases between the germline ends. CDR3 size: 15 residues. Here the CDR3 reads CASSESRRPAHEQYF. The CDR3 DNA is TGTGCCAGCAGTGAATCGAGAAGGCCGGCCCACGAGCAGTACTTC.